This note documents a single TCR beta chain sequence. The data are from a study of T cell changes during pregnancy in multiple sclerosis. Assay used: immunoSEQ multiplex PCR; TCRdb lists only in-frame clones, some missing. The sample lists tens of thousands of clones, around 91% occurring once. The sequence was obtained from a female donor with multiple sclerosis, enrolled in a pregnancy study. The input for sequencing was CD8+ T cells from peripheral blood mononuclear cells, taken in the second trimester of pregnancy.

CDR3 sequence: CATSRDEGTSGRVDNEQFF. The DNA for the CDR3 is TGTGCCACCAGCAGAGATGAGGGGACTAGCGGGAGGGTCGACAATGAGCAGTTCTTC. V and J are TRBV15 and TRBJ2-1, with TRBD2 identical over 16 bases. V lost 0 bases, J lost 5 bases, and 7 bases stayed unmatched. The CDR3 is 19 residues long. Germline V gives CDR1 LNHNV, CDR2 YYDKDF (reference sequence). The variable domain in full, completed from reference TRBV15 and TRBJ2-1, reads DAMVIQNPRYQVTQFGKPVTLSCSQTLNHNVMYWYQQKSSQAPKLLFHYYDKDFNNEADTPDNFQSRRPNTSFCFLDIRSPGLGDTAMYLCATSRDEGTSGRVDNEQFFGPGTRLTVL.